Sequencing of this T cell receptor (beta chain) was carried out in a study of blood T cell repertoires in COVID-19. The assay was immunoSEQ multiplex PCR, and TCRdb's table has in-frame clones only and misses some. The table records tens of thousands of clones, around 91% of them present only once. Material for sequencing was peripheral blood. The sequence was obtained from a human donor in a cohort sampled during active COVID-19.

As DNA, the CDR3 is TGTGCCAGCTATACTAGCGCAACCTACGAGCAGTACTTC. Translating gives CASYTSATYEQYF. The chain is built from TRBV28 and TRBJ2-7; 7 bases match TRBD2. Germline trimming cut 8 bases from V and 2 bases from J; bases unmatched to any gene: 6. Germline-derived CDR1 and CDR2 are MDHEN and SYDVKM. CDR3 size: 13 residues.